This passage covers 2 T cell receptor beta chains from one sample sequenced in a study of brain T cells in children with intractable seizures. Specified time point: blood from clinic visit 5 months post-surgery; TSC patient then seizure free. The repertoire was sequenced with immunoSEQ multiplex PCR; TCRdb's copy has only in-frame clones and lacks some. The sample carries about 340,000 clones, approximately 93% recorded once. This sample comprised peripheral blood, obtained roughly 5 months after surgery. These receptors were taken from a boy in the first two years of life with tuberous sclerosis and intractable seizures.

The genes are TRBV9 and TRBJ1-2; tentatively, D is TRBD1 (5 bases). Germline loops: CDR1 SGDLS, CDR2 YYNGEE. This CDR3 comprises 14 residues. V gave up 4 bases and J gave up 8 bases, with 18 bases separating them. CDR3 residues: CASSYQGLQGGYTF. The CDR3 DNA is TGTGCCAGCAGCTACCAAGGCCTCCAGGGCGGCTACACCTTC.

This sequence joins TRBV27 and TRBJ2-2, with no clear D. The CDR3 has 16 amino acids. Germline V gene data show CDR1 as MNHEY and CDR2 as SMNVEV (reference sequence). The V and J ends lost 6 bases and 7 bases respectively, with 21 bases between them. The CDR3 reads CASRLSTGRSNGELFF. The CDR3 DNA reads as TGTGCCAGCAGACTATCAACCGGGCGTAGTAACGGGGAGCTGTTTTTT.